This T cell receptor (beta chain) was identified in a study of human T cells and chemical hapten exposure. TCRdb passed the RACE reads through MiXCR, listing each CDR3 protein once. Of over 300,000 distinct CDR3 sequences listed, roughly 4.6% are singletons. The CDR3 extends over 13 amino acids. In germline, CDR1 is MNHNY, CDR2 SVGAGI (reference sequence). The germline V and J ends were trimmed by 1 base and 3 bases, with 6 bases remaining between them. The time point: pre-sensitization, week 0. Treatment noted: therapeutic diphenylcyclopropenone sensitization with weekly scalp DPC. The table lists this clonotype with many counts.

This TCR was sampled from a woman in her forties or fifties with alopecia areata. Some clones in this sample may be carry-over from other donors' samples. This chain joins TRBV6-6 and TRBJ1-1; the D is unclear. Sequencing was performed on whole blood, taken in connection with sensitization to the hapten diphenylcyclopropenone (DPC). The CDR3, as DNA: TGTGCCAGCAGTTACTTGGGCGACACTGAAGCTTTCTTT. Encoded protein: CASSYLGDTEAFF.